The TCR beta chain described here comes from a study of a mutant IDH1 vaccine in newly diagnosed glioma. The wider study: Sex distribution of treated patients was approximately 60% male and roughly 38% female; mean age was roughly 37 years. Study observations and caveats: Vaccination induced immune responses in around 94% of patients.

Method: immunoSEQ multiplex PCR; TCRdb's copy keeps in-frame clones and lacks some. Of tens of thousands of clones listed, around 93% are singletons. This CDR3 spans 18 amino acids. V lost 5 bases and J 0 bases, leaving 20 bases between the germline ends. Germline values: CDR1 LNHNV, CDR2 YYDKDF (reference sequence). The time point here: week 23, last vaccination. One vaccine dose held 300 ug of mutant IDH1 20-mer peptide and came with topical imiquimod. Regarding this clone: The antigen is not known.

The clonotype was recovered from a man in his forties or fifties with glioma. Sequences were derived from PBMCs, sampled from a glioma patient whose treatment included an IDH1 peptide vaccine. The chain joins TRBV15 to TRBJ2-4; D is possibly TRBD2 (5 bases). The CDR3 protein is CATSGGHSLAVAKNIQYF. Here the CDR3 DNA reads TGTGCCACCAGCGGAGGCCATTCGTTGGCGGTAGCCAAAAACATTCAGTACTTC.